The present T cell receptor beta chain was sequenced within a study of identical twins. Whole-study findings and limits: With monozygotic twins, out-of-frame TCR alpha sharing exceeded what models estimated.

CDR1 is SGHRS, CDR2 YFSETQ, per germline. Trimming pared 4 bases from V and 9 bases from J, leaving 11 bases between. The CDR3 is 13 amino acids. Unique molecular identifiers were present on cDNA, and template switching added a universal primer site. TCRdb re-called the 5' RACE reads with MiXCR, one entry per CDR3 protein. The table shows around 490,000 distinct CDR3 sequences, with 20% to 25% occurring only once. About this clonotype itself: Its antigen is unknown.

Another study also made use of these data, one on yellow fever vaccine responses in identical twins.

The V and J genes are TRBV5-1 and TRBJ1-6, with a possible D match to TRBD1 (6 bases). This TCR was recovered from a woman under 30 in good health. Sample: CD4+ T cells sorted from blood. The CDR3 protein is CASSRTGTSPLHF. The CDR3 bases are TGCGCCAGCAGCCGAACAGGGACTTCACCCCTCCACTTT.